Below are 11 T cell receptor beta chains sequenced from a single sample in a study of shared clonotypes between healthy human individuals. Sequencing was performed with immunoSEQ multiplex PCR; in TCRdb, only in-frame clones are kept and a portion is missing. The sample includes around 2,000,000 clones, roughly 94% of them seen just once. Source material: naive CD4+ T cells sorted from blood. Stated subset: CD45RA+ positively selected. These receptors all come from a man younger than 30 in good health.

V usage is TRBV30 and J usage is TRBJ2-7; D may be TRBD1 or TRBD2 (6 bases each). From germline, CDR1 is GTSNPN and CDR2 SVGIG (reference sequence). Trimming removed 7 bases at V and 5 bases at J, with 18 bases between. CDR3 length: 13 amino acids. CDR3: CASYAGGLDEQYF. DNA for the CDR3: TGTGCCTCTTACGCCGGGGGCCTCGACGAGCAGTACTTC.

This clone has just one count. The chain employs TRBV11-2 and TRBJ2-2; D gene unclear. The CDR3 extends over 14 amino acids. Trimming cost V 2 bases and J 1 base, with 5 bases left between them. Germline-derived CDR1 and CDR2 are SGHAT and FQNNGV. CDR3 DNA: TGTGCCAGCAGCTTAACTCTGAACACCGGGGAGCTGTTTTTT. Protein sequence: CASSLTLNTGELFF.

This chain uses TRBV5-4 with TRBJ1-4; D remains unclear. V was trimmed by 1 base and J by 4 bases, leaving 11 bases between them. Germline assignment: CDR1 SGHNT and CDR2 YYREEE (reference sequence). The CDR3 extends over 15 amino acids. The CDR3 loop is CASSLRSGNNEKLFF. CDR3 in DNA: TGTGCCAGCAGCTTGCGTTCAGGAAATAATGAAAAACTGTTTTTT.

Notes on this clone: A much larger clone differs from this one at a single base, so this may be a read error. Other DNA sequences in the sample encode the same CDR3. The chain combines TRBV11-2 with TRBJ2-5, with D unresolved. Trimming took 3 bases from V and 4 from J, leaving 3 bases between them. CDR1 is SGHAT and CDR2 is FQNNGV in the germline V gene. The CDR3 spans 11 residues. Here the CDR3 DNA reads TGTGCCAGCAGCTTCAGAGAGACCCAGTACTTC. This codes for CASSFRETQYF.

V is TRBV28 and J is TRBJ1-4, with TRBD1 as a possible D gene (6 bases). Germline CDR1 and CDR2: MDHEN and SYDVKM. V was cut by 4 bases and J by 6 bases, with 12 bases left in between. This CDR3 comprises 14 residues. CDR3 nucleotides: TGTGCCAGCAGTTCCCTGGGGGCTGATGAAAAACTGTTTTTT. Its translation: CASSSLGADEKLFF.

V usage is TRBV19 and J usage is TRBJ2-5; perhaps TRBD2 as D (6 bases). The germline CDR1 and CDR2 sequences are LNHDA and SQIVND (reference sequence). V was cut by 10 bases and J by 4 bases, with 19 bases left in between. This CDR3 is 14 amino acids long. The CDR3 is CATKDGGLTETQYF. CDR3 sequence (DNA): TGTGCCACCAAGGACGGGGGATTGACAGAGACCCAGTACTTC.

The genes are TRBV11-2 and TRBJ1-6; 7 bases line up with TRBD1. There are 17 residues in the CDR3. CDR1 and CDR2 from the germline V gene are SGHAT and FQNNGV. The V and J ends lost 5 bases and 5 bases, in that order; junction bases with no gene match: 12. This CDR3 is CASSLRGRISNNSPLHF. The CDR3 coding sequence is TGTGCCAGCAGCCTTAGGGGGCGAATATCGAATAATTCACCCCTCCACTTT.

This clone showed up just once. Other DNA variants within this sample encode the same CDR3. This chain uses TRBV7-9 with TRBJ1-1; TRBD1 agrees at 9 bases. With V trimmed by 5 bases and J by 3 bases, 4 bases remained unmatched. This CDR3 spans 14 amino acids. Germline V gene lookup returns CDR1 SEHNR and CDR2 FQNEAQ (reference sequence). CDR3 amino acids: CASSPDRGDTEAFF. Written as DNA, the CDR3 is TGTGCCAGCAGCCCGGACAGGGGAGACACTGAAGCTTTCTTT.

The chain carries TRBV18 and TRBJ1-4; 8 nucleotides match TRBD1. V gave up 1 base and J gave up 7 bases; unmatched junction bases: 5. Germline values: CDR1 KGHSH, CDR2 LQKENI. This CDR3 has 15 residues. The CDR3 sequence: CASSPRDRLFEKLFF. CDR3 nucleotide sequence: TGTGCCAGCTCACCACGGGACAGGTTGTTTGAAAAACTGTTTTTT.

V gene TRBV9 combines with J gene TRBJ2-7; D unresolved. Germline CDR1 and CDR2: SGDLS and YYNGEE. This CDR3 has 15 amino acids. Trimming left V 4 bases short and J 0 bases short, with 14 bases between. Here the CDR3 reads CASSPRPHTSYEQYF. CDR3 bases: TGTGCCAGCAGCCCGAGACCGCACACCTCCTACGAGCAGTACTTC.

The V gene is TRBV6-5, the J gene TRBJ1-1; possible D gene TRBD1, 5 bases. The CDR3 has 14 amino acids. Germline V CDR1 and CDR2: MNHEY, SVGAGI. The V gene lost 6 bases and the J gene lost 7 bases, with 18 bases spanning the gap. DNA for the CDR3: TGTGCCAGCAGACGAGACAGCGCAACAGGTGAAGCTTTCTTT. It specifies CASRRDSATGEAFF.